A single sample gave rise to the 6 T cell receptor beta chains below, sequenced in a study of cytomegalovirus exposure and HLA in healthy donors. Only in-frame clones appear in the TCRdb table, and some are missing; sequencing was by immunoSEQ multiplex PCR. The sample has 100,000 to 150,000 clones, approximately 88% seen once. Sequenced: PBMCs. These receptors were obtained from a woman younger than 30 in good health and CMV-seronegative.

V gene TRBV27 combines with J gene TRBJ2-7; D uncertain. The CDR3 spans 16 residues. The V end was cut by 5 bases, the J end by 0 bases, with 17 bases between. The germline V gene has CDR1 MNHEY and CDR2 SMNVEV (reference sequence). CDR3 in DNA: TGTGCCAGCAGTCCAGGAAGAGCTACCAGCTCCTACGAGCAGTACTTC. Protein sequence: CASSPGRATSSYEQYF.

This rearrangement joins TRBV6-6 to TRBJ1-5, with D unresolved. Germline V gene sequence: CDR1 MNHNY, CDR2 SVGAGI (reference sequence). The CDR3 has 16 residues. The V end lost 0 bases, the J end lost 0 bases, and 9 bases lay between the germline ends. CDR3 region: CASSYSARISNQPQHF. CDR3 DNA: TGTGCCAGCAGTTACTCGGCCAGGATTAGCAATCAGCCCCAGCATTTT.

The chain joins TRBV28 to TRBJ1-1; no reliable D call. Germline V gene data show CDR1 as MDHEN and CDR2 as SYDVKM. The CDR3 is 12 amino acids. Trimming shortened V by 3 bases and J by 8 bases, and 10 bases separated the two germline ends. CDR3 amino acids: CASSFRPGEAFF. CDR3 bases: TGTGCCAGCAGTTTCCGGCCGGGAGAAGCTTTCTTT.

The V gene is TRBV7-9, the J gene TRBJ1-4; D may be TRBD1 (5 bases). CDR3 length: 15 amino acids. Germline V gene data show CDR1 as SEHNR and CDR2 as FQNEAQ (reference sequence). V was pared by 4 bases and J by 6 bases, with 15 bases between. The chain's CDR3 is CASSSSGTVDEKLFF. The CDR3 DNA is TGTGCCAGCAGCTCCTCCGGGACTGTAGATGAAAAACTGTTTTTT.

The table lists this clone with a count of one. The rearrangement links TRBV7-9 to TRBJ2-1; D not certain. CDR1 SEHNR and CDR2 FQNEAQ come from the germline V gene (reference sequence). V lost 11 bases and J lost 7, with 6 bases in between. The CDR3 loop spans 9 amino acids. In DNA, the CDR3 is TGTGCCGGGCAGAATGAGCAGTTCTTC. Translated, it gives CAGQNEQFF.

The V and J genes are TRBV19 and TRBJ2-1, with 8 bases that match TRBD2. CDR3 length equals 17 residues. Germline CDR1 reads LNHDA; CDR2 reads SQIVND (reference sequence). Trimming at V came to 4 bases and at J to 7 bases, leaving 15 bases not matched to a gene. The CDR3 region is CASSTGYGTRNGNEQFF. The CDR3 bases are TGTGCCAGTAGTACTGGCTACGGGACTAGAAACGGGAATGAGCAGTTCTTC.